This record looks at one T cell receptor (beta chain) sequence and its context. Its specificity is unknown. This CDR3 has 15 amino acids. The germline V gene encodes CDR1 ENHRY and CDR2 SYGVKD. The V gene lost 10 bases and the J gene lost 6 bases, with 23 bases spanning the gap. These data originate in a study of shared clonotypes between healthy human individuals. At the level of the study: The donors, a couple of women and a few men, were aged 18 to 49.

Regarding the study as a whole: The diversity represented, both genetic and in exposure history, was limited by few donors. Tissue TCR repertoires likely differ from these blood-only repertoires.

A deep-level run was used for the assay. Libraries were prepared by immunoSEQ multiplex PCR; TCRdb keeps only in-frame clonotypes and omits some of them. The data show roughly 1 million clones, around 75% seen once. This sequence joins TRBV10-3 and TRBJ2-3; perhaps TRBD2 as D (5 bases). The sample comprised memory CD4+ T cells sorted from blood. Regarding subset: CD45RA-negative fraction. The clonotype comes from a man younger than 35 in good health. CDR3 nucleotides: TGTGCCACACAACGGACTCTAGGCGTTGAGGATACGCAGTATTTT. Protein product: CATQRTLGVEDTQYF.